Given below is one T cell receptor beta chain in context. Its antigen is still unknown. The sample is drawn from a study of lymphopenia after photon versus proton radiotherapy. Regarding the study as a whole: Relative stability marked proton patients; photon patients lost diversity and naive cells. A bigger post-nadir fall in TCR diversity correlated inversely with survival time in deceased patients. After lymphocyte nadir, photon-treated repertoires showed oligoclonal expansion, especially CD8+ Temra.

Assay used: immunoSEQ multiplex PCR; TCRdb lists only in-frame clones, some missing. The top ten clones hold around 47% of a sample with 29,000 or so clones, about 87% of them seen once. This CDR3 is 13 amino acids long. V dropped 8 bases and J dropped 6 bases, with 16 bases sitting between them. Per germline, CDR1 MNHNS and CDR2 SASEGT. This material consisted of peripheral blood, taken from a patient treated with proton-based radiotherapy. V gene TRBV6-1 combines with J gene TRBJ1-1, with D perhaps TRBD1 (5 bases). The source is a woman aged 55-70 years with cholangiocarcinoma. Some clones in this sample may be carry-over from other donors' samples. CDR3 loop: CASHQSRVAEAFF. In nucleotides, the CDR3 is TGTGCCAGCCACCAGAGCAGGGTCGCTGAAGCTTTCTTT.